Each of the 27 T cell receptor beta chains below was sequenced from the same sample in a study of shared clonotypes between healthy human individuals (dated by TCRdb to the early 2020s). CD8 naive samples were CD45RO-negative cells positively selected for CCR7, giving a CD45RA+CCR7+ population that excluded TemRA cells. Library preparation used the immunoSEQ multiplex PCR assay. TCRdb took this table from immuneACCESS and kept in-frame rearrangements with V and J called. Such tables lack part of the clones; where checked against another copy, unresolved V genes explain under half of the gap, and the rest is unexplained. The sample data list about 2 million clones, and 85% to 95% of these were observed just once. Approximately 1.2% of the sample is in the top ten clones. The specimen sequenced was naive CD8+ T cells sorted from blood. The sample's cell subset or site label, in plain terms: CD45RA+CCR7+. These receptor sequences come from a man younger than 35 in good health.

The DNA of the CDR3 is TGTGCCAGCAGGGACTTTCTGAACACTGAAGCTTTCTTT. Translated: CASRDFLNTEAFF. The rearrangement uses TRBV28 and TRBJ1-1; D gene unclear. V dropped 6 bases and J dropped 0 bases, with 8 bases sitting between them. Germline V gives CDR1 MDHEN, CDR2 SYDVKM. The CDR3 spans 13 residues.

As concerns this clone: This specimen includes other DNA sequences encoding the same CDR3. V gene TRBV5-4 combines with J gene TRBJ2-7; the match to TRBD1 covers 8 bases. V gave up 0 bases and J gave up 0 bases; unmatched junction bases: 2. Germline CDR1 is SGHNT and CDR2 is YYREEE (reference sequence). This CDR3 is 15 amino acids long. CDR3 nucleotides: TGTGCCAGCAGCTTGGGACAGGGGTCCTCCTACGAGCAGTACTTC. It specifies CASSLGQGSSYEQYF.

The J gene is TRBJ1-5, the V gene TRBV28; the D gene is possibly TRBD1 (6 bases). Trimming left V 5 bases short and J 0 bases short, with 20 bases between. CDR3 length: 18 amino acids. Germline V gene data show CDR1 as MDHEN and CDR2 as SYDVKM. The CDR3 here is CASSTIRGGLYSNQPQHF. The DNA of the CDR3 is TGTGCCAGCAGTACTATTCGAGGGGGACTATATAGCAATCAGCCCCAGCATTTT.

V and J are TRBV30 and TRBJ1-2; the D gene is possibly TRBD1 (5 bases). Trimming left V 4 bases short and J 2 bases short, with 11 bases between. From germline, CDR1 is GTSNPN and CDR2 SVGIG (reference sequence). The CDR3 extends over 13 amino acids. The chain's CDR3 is CAWKGRQNYGYTF. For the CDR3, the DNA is TGTGCCTGGAAGGGCAGACAGAACTATGGCTACACCTTC.

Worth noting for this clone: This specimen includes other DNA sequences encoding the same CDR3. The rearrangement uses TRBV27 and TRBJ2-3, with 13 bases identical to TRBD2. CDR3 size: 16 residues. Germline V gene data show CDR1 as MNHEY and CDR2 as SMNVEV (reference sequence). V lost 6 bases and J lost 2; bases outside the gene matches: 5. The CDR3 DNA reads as TGTGCCAGCAGCCTCGGACTAGCGGGGGACACAGATACGCAGTATTTT. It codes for CASSLGLAGDTDTQYF.

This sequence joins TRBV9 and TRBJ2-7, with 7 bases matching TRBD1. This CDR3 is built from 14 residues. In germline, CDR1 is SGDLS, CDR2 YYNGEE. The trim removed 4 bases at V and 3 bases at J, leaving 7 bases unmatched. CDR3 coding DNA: TGTGCCAGCAGCCTTACCGGGACAGTCTACGAGCAGTACTTC. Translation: CASSLTGTVYEQYF.

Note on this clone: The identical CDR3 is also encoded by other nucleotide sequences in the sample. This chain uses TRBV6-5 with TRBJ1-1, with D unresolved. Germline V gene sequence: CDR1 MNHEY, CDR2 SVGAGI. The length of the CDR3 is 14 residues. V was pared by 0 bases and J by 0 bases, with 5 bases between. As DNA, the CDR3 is TGTGCCAGCAGTTACTCCGCAATGAACACTGAAGCTTTCTTT. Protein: CASSYSAMNTEAFF.

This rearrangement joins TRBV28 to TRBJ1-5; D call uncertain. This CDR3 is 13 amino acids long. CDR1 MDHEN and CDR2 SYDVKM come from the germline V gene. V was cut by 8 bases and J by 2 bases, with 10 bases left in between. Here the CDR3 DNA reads TGTGCCAGCTGTCCATTAGGCAATCAGCCCCAGCATTTT. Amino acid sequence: CASCPLGNQPQHF.

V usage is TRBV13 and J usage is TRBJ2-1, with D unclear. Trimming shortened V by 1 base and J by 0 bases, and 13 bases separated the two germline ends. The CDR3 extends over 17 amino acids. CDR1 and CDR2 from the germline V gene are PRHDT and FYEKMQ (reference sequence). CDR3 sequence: CASSLESGLSSYNEQFF. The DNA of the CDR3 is TGTGCCAGCAGCTTAGAGTCCGGCCTGAGCTCCTACAATGAGCAGTTCTTC. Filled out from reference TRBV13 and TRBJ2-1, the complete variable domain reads AAGVIQSPRHLIKEKRETATLKCYPIPRHDTVYWYQQGPGQDPQFLISFYEKMQSDKGSIPDRFSAQQFSDYHSELNMSSLELGDSALYFCASSLESGLSSYNEQFFGPGTRLTVL.

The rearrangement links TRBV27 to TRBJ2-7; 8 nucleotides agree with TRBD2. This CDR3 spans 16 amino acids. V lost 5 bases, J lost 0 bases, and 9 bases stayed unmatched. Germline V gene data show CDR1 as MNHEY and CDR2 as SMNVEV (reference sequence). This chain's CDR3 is CASSTSAGESSYEQYF. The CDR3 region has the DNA TGTGCCAGCAGTACCTCAGCGGGGGAAAGCTCCTACGAGCAGTACTTC.

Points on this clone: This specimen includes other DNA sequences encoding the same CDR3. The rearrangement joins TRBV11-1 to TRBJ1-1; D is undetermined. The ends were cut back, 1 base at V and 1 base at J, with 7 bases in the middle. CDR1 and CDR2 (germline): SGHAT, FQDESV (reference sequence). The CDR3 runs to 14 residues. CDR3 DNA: TGTGCCAGCAGCTTAGGACAAGGGAACACTGAAGCTTTCTTT. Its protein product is CASSLGQGNTEAFF.

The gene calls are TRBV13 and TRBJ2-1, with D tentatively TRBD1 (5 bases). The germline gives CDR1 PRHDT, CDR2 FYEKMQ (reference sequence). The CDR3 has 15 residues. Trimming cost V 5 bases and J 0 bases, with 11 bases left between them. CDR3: CASSPPRASYNEQFF. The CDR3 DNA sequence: TGTGCCAGCAGCCCCCCCAGGGCCTCCTACAATGAGCAGTTCTTC.

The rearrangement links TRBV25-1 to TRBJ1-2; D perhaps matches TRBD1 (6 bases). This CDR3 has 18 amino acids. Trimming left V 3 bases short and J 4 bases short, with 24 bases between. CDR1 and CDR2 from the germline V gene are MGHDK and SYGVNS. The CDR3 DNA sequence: TGTGCCAGCAGTGACCGTTTGTTGGGGGCGGAGGACTTCTATGGCTACACCTTC. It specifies CASSDRLLGAEDFYGYTF.

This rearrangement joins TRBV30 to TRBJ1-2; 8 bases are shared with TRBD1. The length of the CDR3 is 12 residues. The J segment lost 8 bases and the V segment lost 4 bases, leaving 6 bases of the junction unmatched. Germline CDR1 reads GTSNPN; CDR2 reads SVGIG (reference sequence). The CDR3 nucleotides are TGTGCCTGGACCTTCACAGGGGGGGGCTACACCTTC. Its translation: CAWTFTGGGYTF.

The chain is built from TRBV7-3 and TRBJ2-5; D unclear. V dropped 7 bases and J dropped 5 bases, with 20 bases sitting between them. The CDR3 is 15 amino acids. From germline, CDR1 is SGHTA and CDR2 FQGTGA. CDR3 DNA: TGTGCCAGCAACCGCACGAGCCAAGGATGGGAGACCCAGTACTTC. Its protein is CASNRTSQGWETQYF.

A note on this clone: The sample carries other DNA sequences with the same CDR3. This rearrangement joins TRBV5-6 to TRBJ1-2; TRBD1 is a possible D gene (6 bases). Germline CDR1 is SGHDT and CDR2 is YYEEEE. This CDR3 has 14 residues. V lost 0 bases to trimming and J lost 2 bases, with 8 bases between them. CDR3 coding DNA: TGTGCCAGCAGCTTGGGGACAGCAAACTATGGCTACACCTTC. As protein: CASSLGTANYGYTF.

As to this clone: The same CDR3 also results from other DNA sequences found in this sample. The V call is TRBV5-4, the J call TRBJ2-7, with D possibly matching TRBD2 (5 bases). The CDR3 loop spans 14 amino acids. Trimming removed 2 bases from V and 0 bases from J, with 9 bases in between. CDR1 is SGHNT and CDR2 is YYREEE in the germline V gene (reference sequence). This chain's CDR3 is CASSFQGGSYEQYF. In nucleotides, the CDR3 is TGTGCCAGCAGCTTTCAAGGAGGCTCCTACGAGCAGTACTTC.

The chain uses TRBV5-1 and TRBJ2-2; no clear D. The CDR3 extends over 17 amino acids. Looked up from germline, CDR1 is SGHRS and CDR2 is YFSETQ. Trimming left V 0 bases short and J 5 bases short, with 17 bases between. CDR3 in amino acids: CASSLAWADEGTGELFF. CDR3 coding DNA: TGCGCCAGCAGCTTGGCATGGGCGGATGAAGGTACCGGGGAGCTGTTTTTT. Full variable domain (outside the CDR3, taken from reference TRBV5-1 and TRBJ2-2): KAGVTQTPRYLIKTRGQQVTLSCSPISGHRSVSWYQQTPGQGLQFLFEYFSETQRNKGNFPGRFSGRQFSNSRSEMNVSTLELGDSALYLCASSLAWADEGTGELFFGEGSRLTVL.

The CDR3 sequence: CASSEFSGVGAWRQETQYF. Here the CDR3 DNA reads TGTGCCAGCAGTGAATTTTCGGGGGTTGGGGCATGGAGGCAAGAGACCCAGTACTTC. The chain uses TRBV6-1 and TRBJ2-5, with D perhaps TRBD2 (6 bases). The germline gives CDR1 MNHNS, CDR2 SASEGT. CDR3 length equals 19 residues. V was shortened by 2 bases and J by 2 bases, with 24 bases between the two germline ends.

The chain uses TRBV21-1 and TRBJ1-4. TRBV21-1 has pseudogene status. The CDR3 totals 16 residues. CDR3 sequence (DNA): TGTGCCAGCAGCAAAGTTCCGGGAGCGATTAAAGAAAAACTGTTTTTT. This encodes CASSKVPGAIKEKLFF.

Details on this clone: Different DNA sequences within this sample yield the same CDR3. DNA of the CDR3: TGCGCCAGCAGCTTGGGCGGTGGCGACTATGGCTACACCTTC. This sequence encodes CASSLGGGDYGYTF. The genes are TRBV5-1 and TRBJ1-2; no definite D call. V lost 0 bases, J lost 3 bases, and 9 bases lay in between. Per the germline V gene, CDR1 is SGHRS and CDR2 is YFSETQ. CDR3 length: 14 amino acids.

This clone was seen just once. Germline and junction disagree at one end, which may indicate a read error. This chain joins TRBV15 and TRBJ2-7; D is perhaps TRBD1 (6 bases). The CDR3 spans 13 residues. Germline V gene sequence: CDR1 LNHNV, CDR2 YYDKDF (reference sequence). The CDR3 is CATGRTESYEQYF. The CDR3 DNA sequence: TGTGCCACCGGCAGGACAGAGAGCTACGAGCAGTACTTC. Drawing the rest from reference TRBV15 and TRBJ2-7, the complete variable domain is DAMVIQNPRYQVTQFGKPVTLSCSQTLNHNVMYWYQQKSSQAPKLLFHYYDKDFNNEADTPDNFQSRRPNTSFCFLDIRSPGLGDTAMYLCATGRTESYEQYFGPGTRLTVT.

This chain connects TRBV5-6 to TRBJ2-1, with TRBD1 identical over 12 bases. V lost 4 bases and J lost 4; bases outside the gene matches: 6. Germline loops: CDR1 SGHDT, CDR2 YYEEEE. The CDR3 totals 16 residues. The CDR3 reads CASSGGQGALYNEQFF. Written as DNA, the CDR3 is TGTGCCAGCAGCGGGGGACAGGGGGCCTTATACAATGAGCAGTTCTTC. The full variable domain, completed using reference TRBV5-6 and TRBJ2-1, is DAGVTQSPTHLIKTRGQQVTLRCSPKSGHDTVSWYQQALGQGPQFIFQYYEEEERQRGNFPDRFSGHQFPNYSSELNVNALLLGDSALYLCASSGGQGALYNEQFFGPGTRLTVL.

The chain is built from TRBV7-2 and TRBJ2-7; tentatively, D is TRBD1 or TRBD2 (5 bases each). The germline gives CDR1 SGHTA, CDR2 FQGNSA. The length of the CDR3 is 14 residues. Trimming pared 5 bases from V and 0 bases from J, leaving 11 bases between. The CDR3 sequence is CASSEKGSSYEQYF. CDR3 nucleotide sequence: TGTGCCAGCAGCGAGAAGGGGAGCTCCTACGAGCAGTACTTC.

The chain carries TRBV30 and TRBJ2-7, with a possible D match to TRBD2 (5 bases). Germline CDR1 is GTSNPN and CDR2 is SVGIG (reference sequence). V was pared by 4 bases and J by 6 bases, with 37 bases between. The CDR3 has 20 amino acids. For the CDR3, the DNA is TGTGCCTGGACTTCTTTTCATGACTATCGCAACGGACCGCCTGGGAGCGAGCAGTACTTC. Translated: CAWTSFHDYRNGPPGSEQYF.

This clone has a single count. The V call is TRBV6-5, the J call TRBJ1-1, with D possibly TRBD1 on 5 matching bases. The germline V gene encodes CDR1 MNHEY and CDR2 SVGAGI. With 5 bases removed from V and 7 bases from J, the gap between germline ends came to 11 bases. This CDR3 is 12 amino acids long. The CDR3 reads CASSLSGLEAFF. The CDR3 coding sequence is TGTGCCAGCAGTCTCTCAGGGCTTGAAGCTTTCTTT.

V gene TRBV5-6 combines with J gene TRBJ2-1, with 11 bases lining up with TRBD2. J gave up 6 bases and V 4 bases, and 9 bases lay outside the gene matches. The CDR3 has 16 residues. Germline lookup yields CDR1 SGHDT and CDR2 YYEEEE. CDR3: CASSPPIGLAGNEQFF. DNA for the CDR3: TGTGCCAGCAGCCCCCCCATTGGACTAGCGGGCAATGAGCAGTTCTTC.